This T cell receptor beta chain was recorded in a study of cytomegalovirus exposure and HLA in healthy donors. It was with 60 Vbeta and 13 Jbeta primers that the PCR ran. Assay used: immunoSEQ multiplex PCR; TCRdb lists only in-frame clones, some missing. Its table lists around 53,000 clones. CDR1 and CDR2 (germline): MNHNS, SASEGT. Between the trimmed V and J ends, which lost 6 bases and 1 base, there was a span of 6 bases. The CDR3 loop spans 13 amino acids. Study-wide findings and caveats: Relative to equally common others, HLA-associated TCR beta chains showed greater clonal expansion in a later analysis.

To note about this clone: Its antigen is unidentified.

The sample consisted of PBMCs. The chain uses TRBV6-1 and TRBJ2-2; TRBD2 is a possible D gene (5 bases). This receptor was identified in a man aged 18 to 29 in good health and CMV-seropositive. The CDR3 DNA is TGTGCCAGCAGGGACTGGAACACCGGGGAGCTGTTTTTT. It is translated as CASRDWNTGELFF.